The clone carrying this T cell receptor beta chain turned up a few times. Its target is not known. The sample belongs to a study of post-analysis software for immune sequencing data. Broader study findings: A significant reduction in normalized Chao1 diversity was observed in multiple sclerosis patients versus controls. Patients carried roughly 5 TRBV segments more frequently than controls did, and TRBV5-6, TRBV5-1 and TRBV20-1 were among them.

V was pared by 4 bases and J by 0 bases, with 7 bases of the junction left unmatched. The V gene's germline CDR1 is SGHTS and CDR2 YDEGEE. The CDR3 spans 16 residues. Built from TCR beta cDNA, the libraries had unique molecular identifiers in them. T cells numbering about 1 to 11 million yielded some 480,000 cDNA molecules. MiXCR, run by TCRdb on the PCR reads, gives a single entry per CDR3 protein. The data contain approximately 730,000 distinct CDR3 sequences, around 42% of them singletons. Sequencing input: blood. This clonotype was sampled from a girl aged 5-17 years with multiple sclerosis. V and J are TRBV5-8 and TRBJ1-5; 7 positions match TRBD1. The chain's CDR3 is CASSRTGVYSNQPQHF. CDR3 DNA sequence: TGTGCCAGCAGCCGCACAGGGGTTTATAGCAATCAGCCCCAGCATTTT.